The rows below give T cell receptor beta chains drawn from one sample of a study of CD8 T cells in ankylosing spondylitis. TCRdb ran MiXCR on the 5' RACE reads and lists one entry per CDR3 protein. The data show more than 150,000 distinct CDR3 sequences, about 13% seen once. The source material was blood, either unsorted or a sorted T cell fraction (not recorded which). These receptors originate from a male donor with ankylosing spondylitis or in good health (not recorded which). Both conserved end residues are part of each CDR3.

v_gene	CDR3aa
TRBV7-2	CASSVGLSSGEQFF
TRBV6-5	CASSSPLAGGGNIQYF
TRBV29-1	CSGFAGGGEQYF
TRBV11-2	CASSSTGTPEQYF
TRBV20-1	CSAILGTSGSHEQYF
TRBV4-1	CASSQGRGLYEQYF
TRBV30	CAWSVSVTYEQYF
TRBV12-5	CASGLDSSYEQYF
TRBV14	CASSQMFYNEQFF
TRBV2	CASRGLHEQYF
TRBV4-1	CASSQLSTGPRTDTQYF
TRBV5-1	CASSSGQPNQPQHF
TRBV7-9	CASSLLRLSGSGYTF
TRBV11-1	CASSRKGNTGELFF
TRBV12-3/TRBV12-4	CASSPGDGYGYTF